A selection of T cell receptor beta chains follows, all from one sample in a study of T cell responses to AZD1222 COVID-19 vaccine. Clones were read by immunoSEQ multiplex PCR, and TCRdb kept only the in-frame ones, dropping some. The sample yields around 120,000 clones, more than 85% seen once. This sample comprised peripheral blood, obtained 28 days after the second AZD1222 dose. The source of these receptors is an adult who received the AZD1222 COVID-19 vaccine. Each CDR3 is given with its conserved first and last residue. Each record gives: J gene, clone size, D gene, V gene, CDR3 protein, CDR3 DNA. D genes are given only for firm matches. Clone size, where shown, is once, few, many, or a class for clones that have expanded.

TRBJ2-3 . TRBD2 TRBV7-2 CASSLTSGTDTQYF TGTGCCAGCAGCTTAACTAGCGGGACAGATACGCAGTATTTT
TRBJ2-3 . TRBD2 TRBV12-5 CASGLTLPWVLGGRMSADTQYF TGTGCTAGTGGTTTGACACTTCCCTGGGTATTGGGCGGGAGAATGAGCGCAGATACGCAGTATTTT
TRBJ1-2 . TRBD1 TRBV25-1 CASSVTPAGGTRGYTF TGTGCCAGCAGTGTTACCCCGGCAGGGGGGACTCGGGGCTACACCTTC
TRBJ1-4 . . TRBV7-8 CASSSRVERPATNEKLFF TGTGCCAGCAGCTCCAGGGTGGAGAGGCCCGCAACTAATGAAAAACTGTTTTTT
TRBJ2-7 . . TRBV7-8 CASSLVDRVSYEQYF TGTGCCAGCAGCTTAGTAGACAGAGTCTCCTACGAGCAGTACTTC
TRBJ2-1 . TRBD2 TRBV25-1 CASSESGTRHYEQFF TGTGCCAGCAGTGAGTCCGGGACTAGACACTATGAGCAGTTCTTC
TRBJ1-2 . . TRBV7-6 CASSLAPDSTYGYTF TGTGCCAGCAGCTTAGCGCCGGACAGCACCTATGGCTACACCTTC
TRBJ2-2 . . TRBV30 CAWRSTGFAGELFF TGTGCCTGGCGTAGTACAGGGTTCGCCGGGGAGCTGTTTTTT
TRBJ1-1 . . TRBV6-4 CASSDWKGGEAFF TGTGCCAGCAGTGACTGGAAGGGCGGTGAAGCTTTCTTT
TRBJ1-2 . TRBD1 TRBV20-1 CRGQGDYGYTF TGCAGAGGACAGGGGGACTATGGCTACACCTTC
TRBJ2-7 . TRBD1 TRBV7-9 CASGWTGYEQYF TGTGCCAGCGGGTGGACAGGGTACGAGCAGTACTTC
TRBJ1-2 . TRBD1 TRBV30 CAWSRGTDYGYTF TGTGCCTGGAGCCGGGGGACAGACTATGGCTACACCTTC
TRBJ1-6 . . TRBV4-2 CASSLGPYNSPLHF TGTGCCAGCAGCCTCGGTCCCTATAATTCACCCCTCCACTTT
TRBJ1-1 . . TRBV28 CASRNISPTIAFF TGTGCCAGCAGGAACATTTCTCCAACTATTGCTTTCTTT
TRBJ1-5 . . TRBV7-9 CASSLGTGGVGQPQHF TGTGCCAGCAGCTTAGGAACGGGGGGCGTGGGTCAGCCCCAGCATTTT
TRBJ2-3 . . TRBV19 CASSISLPTDTQYF TGTGCCAGTAGTATTTCCCTACCCACAGATACGCAGTATTTT
TRBJ1-1 . . TRBV4-2 CASSQVRMDTEAFF TGTGCCAGCAGCCAAGTGAGGATGGACACTGAAGCTTTCTTT
TRBJ1-5 . . TRBV5-1 CASTHASRREQGENQPQHF TGCGCCAGCACCCACGCCTCACGGCGGGAACAGGGAGAAAATCAGCCCCAGCATTTT
TRBJ2-1 . TRBD2 TRBV7-8 CASSRGLAGGLNYNEQFF TGTGCCAGCAGCCGAGGGTTAGCGGGGGGGCTCAATTACAATGAGCAGTTCTTC
TRBJ2-1 . TRBD2 TRBV7-2 CASSYPISTSGSRNEQFF TGTGCCAGCAGTTACCCAATATCGACTAGCGGGAGTCGGAATGAGCAGTTCTTC
TRBJ2-7 . TRBD1 TRBV5-1 CASSLGGTGSGAYEQYF TGCGCCAGCAGCTTGGGCGGGACAGGCAGTGGAGCCTACGAGCAGTACTTC
TRBJ2-3 . TRBD2 TRBV7-9 CASSLLAGDVDTQYF TGTGCCAGCAGCTTGCTGGCGGGGGATGTGGATACGCAGTATTTT
TRBJ1-2 . . TRBV2 CASSGGTNYGYTF TGTGCCAGCAGTGGGGGGACGAACTATGGCTACACCTTC
TRBJ2-1 . . TRBV27 CASQQSGLERAYNEQFF TGTGCCAGCCAACAATCGGGCCTTGAGAGAGCCTACAATGAGCAGTTCTTC
TRBJ1-1 . TRBD1 TRBV19 CASSIRTGKNTEAFF TGTGCCAGTAGTATACGGACAGGGAAGAACACTGAAGCTTTCTTT
TRBJ1-4 . . TRBV10-3 CAISEAGKNEKLFF TGTGCCATCAGTGAGGCAGGGAAGAATGAAAAACTGTTTTTT
TRBJ2-5 . . TRBV4-1 CASSQDLGLGGRQETQYF TGCGCCAGCAGCCAAGATCTTGGGTTGGGGGGTCGTCAAGAGACCCAGTACTTC
TRBJ1-1 . . TRBV5-5 CASSPGSTEAFF TGTGCCAGCAGCCCAGGGAGCACTGAAGCTTTCTTT
TRBJ1-3 . . TRBV18 CATTRGTGNTIYF TGTGCCACCACGAGGGGAACTGGAAACACCATATATTTT
TRBJ2-1 . . TRBV13 CASGGMANEQFF TGTGCCAGCGGCGGGATGGCTAATGAGCAGTTCTTC
TRBJ2-1 . . TRBV7-2 CASTPGRSYNEQFF TGTGCCAGCACCCCGGGACGCTCCTACAATGAGCAGTTCTTC
TRBJ2-7 . . TRBV4-3 CASSQEGTQYF TGCGCCAGCAGCCAAGAAGGGACGCAGTACTTC
TRBJ2-2 . TRBD2 TRBV6-1 CASSEYVIAGVQGTGELFF TGTGCCAGCAGTGAATACGTAATAGCGGGAGTACAGGGCACCGGGGAGCTGTTTTTT
TRBJ1-5 . . TRBV19 CASSGYSADQPQHF TGTGCCAGTAGTGGTTACAGTGCGGATCAGCCCCAGCATTTT
TRBJ2-3 . TRBD2 TRBV7-2 CASSLGLAGTDTQYF TGTGCCAGCAGCCTCGGACTAGCGGGCACAGATACGCAGTATTTT
TRBJ1-1 . . TRBV7-9 CASSLQGGGTEAFF TGTGCCAGCAGCTTACAGGGCGGTGGCACTGAAGCTTTCTTT
TRBJ1-5 . . TRBV12-1 CASSPHRERSNQPQHF TGTGCCAGCAGCCCCCACAGGGAGAGAAGCAATCAGCCCCAGCATTTT
TRBJ1-2 . TRBD1 TRBV7-2 CASSSDDRAYGYTF TGTGCCAGCAGCTCAGACGACAGGGCTTATGGCTACACCTTC
TRBJ2-5 few . TRBV10-3 CAISESKVGETQYF TGTGCCATCAGTGAGTCGAAGGTTGGGGAGACCCAGTACTTC
TRBJ2-7 . . TRBV9 CASSVNYEQYF TGTGCCAGCAGCGTGAACTACGAGCAGTACTTC
TRBJ2-1 . . TRBV29-1 CSVENPSDEQFF TGCAGCGTTGAGAACCCGTCGGATGAGCAGTTCTTC
TRBJ1-5 . . TRBV18 CASSVRSGNQPQHF TGTGCCAGCTCAGTCCGAAGCGGCAATCAGCCCCAGCATTTT